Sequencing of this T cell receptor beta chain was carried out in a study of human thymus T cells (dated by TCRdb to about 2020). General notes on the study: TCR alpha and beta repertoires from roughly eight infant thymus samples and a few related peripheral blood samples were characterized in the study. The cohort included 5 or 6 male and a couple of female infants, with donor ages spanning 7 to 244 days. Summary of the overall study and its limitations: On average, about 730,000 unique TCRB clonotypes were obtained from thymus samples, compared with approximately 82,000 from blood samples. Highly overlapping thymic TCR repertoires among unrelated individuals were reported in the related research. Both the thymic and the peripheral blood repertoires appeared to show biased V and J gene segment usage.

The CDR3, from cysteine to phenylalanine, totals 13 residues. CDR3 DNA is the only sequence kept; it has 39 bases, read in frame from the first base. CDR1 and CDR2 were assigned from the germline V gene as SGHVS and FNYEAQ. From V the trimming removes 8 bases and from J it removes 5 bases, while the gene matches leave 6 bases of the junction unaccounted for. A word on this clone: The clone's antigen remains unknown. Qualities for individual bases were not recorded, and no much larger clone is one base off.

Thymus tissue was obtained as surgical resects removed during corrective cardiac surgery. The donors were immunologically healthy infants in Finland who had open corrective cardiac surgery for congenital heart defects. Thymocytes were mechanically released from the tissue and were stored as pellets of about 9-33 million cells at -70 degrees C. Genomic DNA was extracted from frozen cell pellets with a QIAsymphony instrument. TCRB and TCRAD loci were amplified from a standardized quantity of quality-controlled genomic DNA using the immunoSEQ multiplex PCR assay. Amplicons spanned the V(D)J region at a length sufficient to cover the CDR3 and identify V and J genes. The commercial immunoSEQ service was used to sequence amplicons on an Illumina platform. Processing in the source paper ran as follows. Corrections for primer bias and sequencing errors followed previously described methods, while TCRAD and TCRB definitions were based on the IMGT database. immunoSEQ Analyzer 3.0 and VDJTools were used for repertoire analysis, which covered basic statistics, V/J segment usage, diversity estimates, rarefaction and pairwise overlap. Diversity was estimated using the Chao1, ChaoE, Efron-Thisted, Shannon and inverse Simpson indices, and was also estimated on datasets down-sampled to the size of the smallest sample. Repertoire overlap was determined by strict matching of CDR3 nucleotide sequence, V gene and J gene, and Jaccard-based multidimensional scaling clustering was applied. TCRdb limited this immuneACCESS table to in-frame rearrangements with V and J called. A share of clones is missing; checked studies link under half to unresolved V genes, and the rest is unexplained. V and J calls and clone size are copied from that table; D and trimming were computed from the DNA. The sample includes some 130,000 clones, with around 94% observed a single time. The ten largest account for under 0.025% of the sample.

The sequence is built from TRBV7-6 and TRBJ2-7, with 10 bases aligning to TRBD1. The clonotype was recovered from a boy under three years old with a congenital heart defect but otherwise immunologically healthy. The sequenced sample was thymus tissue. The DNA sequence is TGTGCCAGCCGAGGACAGGGGGGAAACGAGCAGTACTTC. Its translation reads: CASRGQGGNEQYF.